The 15 T cell receptor beta chains given below trace back to one sample, sequenced in a study of T cells after yellow fever vaccination. One entry per CDR3 protein results from TCRdb running MiXCR on the 5' RACE reads. This sample carries 60,000 to 75,000 distinct CDR3 sequences, under 8% of them seen once, and the ten largest clones take more than 35%. The material sequenced was CD8+ T cells sorted from PBMCs, taken roughly seven weeks after the first yellow fever vaccination. Every receptor here comes from a man between 18 and 29 years old who received the YFV17D yellow fever vaccine.

The chain has TRBV7-9 and TRBJ1-1; D is unclear. Germline CDR1 reads SEHNR; CDR2 reads FQNEAQ (reference sequence). The V end was cut by 5 bases, the J end by 2 bases, with 15 bases between. The CDR3 length is 15 residues. The CDR3 DNA sequence: TGTGCCAGCAGCCCCTGGCAGGTCCGAAACACTGAAGCTTTCTTT. Amino acids: CASSPWQVRNTEAFF.

This clonotype was found many times. The CDR3 sequence: CASSFSAGYTAFF. DNA for the CDR3: TGTGCCAGCAGTTTTTCGGCAGGTTATACAGCTTTCTTT. V is TRBV12-3 or TRBV12-4 and J is TRBJ1-1; unclear D gene. V lost 3 bases and J 10 bases, leaving 15 bases between the germline ends. The CDR3 extends over 13 amino acids.

This clonotype was counted ten times or more. The chain is built from TRBV6-5 and TRBJ2-3; 7 nucleotides match TRBD2. This CDR3 contains 16 residues. The ends lost 4 bases at V and 0 bases at J; junction bases unmatched: 7. Germline CDR1 MNHEY, CDR2 SVGAGI. As DNA, the CDR3 is TGTGCCAGCAGTTCTAACGGGGGGACTAGCACAGATACGCAGTATTTT. Translating it yields CASSSNGGTSTDTQYF.

The V gene is TRBV5-6, the J gene TRBJ2-7; 11 positions match TRBD1. V lost 3 bases to trimming and J lost 4 bases; unmatched junction nucleotides: 6. Germline assignment: CDR1 SGHDT and CDR2 YYEEEE. The CDR3 sequence is 15 residues long. The chain's CDR3 is CASSSEGTGGYEQYF. For the CDR3, the DNA is TGTGCCAGCAGCTCGGAAGGGACAGGGGGGTACGAGCAGTACTTC.

This clonotype was seen at least ten times. This chain links TRBV20-1 with TRBJ2-1, with D maybe TRBD1 (6 bases). The CDR3 totals 17 residues. V dropped 5 bases and J dropped 5 bases, with 25 bases sitting between them. Germline V lookup: CDR1 DFQATT, CDR2 SNEGSKA (reference sequence). Here the CDR3 reads CSAARGRSLFGNNEQFF. CDR3 DNA: TGCAGTGCTGCCAGGGGCCGGAGCTTATTTGGGAACAATGAGCAGTTCTTC.

The chain has TRBV5-6 and TRBJ2-5; 8 bases fit TRBD2. J gave up 5 bases and V 0 bases, and 3 bases lay outside the gene matches. Germline V gene lookup returns CDR1 SGHDT and CDR2 YYEEEE. This CDR3 is built from 14 residues. CDR3 region: CASSLGSGVETQYF. Here the CDR3 DNA reads TGTGCCAGCAGCTTGGGTAGCGGGGTTGAGACCCAGTACTTC.

The chain couples TRBV15 to TRBJ2-6; D remains ambiguous. Per germline, CDR1 LNHNV and CDR2 YYDKDF (reference sequence). The V and J ends lost 5 bases and 1 base respectively, with 9 bases between them. CDR3 length: 15 amino acids. CDR3 amino acids: CATSPAPSGANVLTF. The DNA for the CDR3 is TGTGCCACCAGCCCTGCCCCGTCTGGGGCCAACGTCCTGACTTTC.

This clonotype was detected a few times. This sequence joins TRBV10-3 and TRBJ1-2; D remains unclear. Germline CDR1 ENHRY, CDR2 SYGVKD. The CDR3 is made up of 12 amino acids. V was clipped by 0 bases and J by 8 bases, with 7 bases between them. CDR3 nucleotides: TGTGCCATCAGTGAGTCGCTCCCCGGCTACACCTTC. Protein product: CAISESLPGYTF.

This clonotype was observed a few times. The gene calls are TRBV7-6 and TRBJ2-1, with TRBD2 as a possible D gene (6 bases). The CDR3 contains 13 residues. Trimming stripped 5 bases from V and 10 bases from J, with 15 bases between. Germline-derived CDR1 and CDR2 are SGHVS and FNYEAQ. Here the CDR3 reads CASSLAGSWEQFF. The CDR3 nucleotides read TGTGCCAGCAGCCTTGCGGGGTCTTGGGAGCAGTTCTTC. Variable domain in full (rest from reference TRBV7-6 and TRBJ2-1): GAGVSQSPRYKVTKRGQDVALRCDPISGHVSLYWYRQALGQGPEFLTYFNYEAQQDKSGLPNDRFSAERPEGSISTLTIQRTEQRDSAMYRCASSLAGSWEQFFGPGTRLTVL.

This clonotype has only a few counts. V and J are TRBV7-9 and TRBJ1-1, with D hard to call. The V end lost 2 bases, the J end lost 0 bases, and 10 bases lay between the germline ends. Looked up from germline, CDR1 is SEHNR and CDR2 is FQNEAQ (reference sequence). CDR3 length: 15 residues. CDR3 nucleotides: TGTGCCAGCAGCTTAACCCAGATCATGAACACTGAAGCTTTCTTT. Translation gives CASSLTQIMNTEAFF. Together with reference TRBV7-9 and TRBJ1-1, the CDR3 gives the full variable domain: DTGVSQNPRHKITKRGQNVTFRCDPISEHNRLYWYRQTLGQGPEFLTYFQNEAQLEKSRLLSDRFSAERPKGSFSTLEIQRTEQGDSAMYLCASSLTQIMNTEAFFGQGTRLTVV.

This clonotype was observed at least ten times. This sequence joins TRBV9 and TRBJ1-2; TRBD1 is a possible D gene (5 bases). This CDR3 region has 16 residues. Germline V lookup: CDR1 SGDLS, CDR2 YYNGEE. Trimming cost V 4 bases and J 2 bases, with 18 bases left between them. The CDR3 region is CASSSNEGRKNYGYTF. The CDR3 coding sequence is TGTGCCAGCAGCTCAAACGAGGGACGGAAGAACTATGGCTACACCTTC.

This clonotype was detected ten times or more. The J gene is TRBJ2-3, the V gene TRBV4-1; 8 nucleotides match TRBD1. Germline V gene data show CDR1 as MGHRA and CDR2 as YSYEKL. V dropped 4 bases and J dropped 12; count of bases not matched to a gene: 6. CDR3 length: 12 residues. The CDR3: CASSRLGQAQYF. Here the CDR3 DNA reads TGCGCCAGCAGCCGGCTGGGACAGGCACAGTATTTT.

The J gene is TRBJ1-1, the V gene TRBV7-8, with 9 bases aligning to TRBD1. V shed 3 bases and J 1 base; nucleotides not matched to a gene: 12. This CDR3 spans 18 amino acids. Per germline, CDR1 SGHVS and CDR2 FQNEAQ. The CDR3 is CASSFSGTGTDPNTEAFF. The CDR3, as DNA: TGTGCCAGCAGCTTTTCGGGGACAGGGACGGATCCGAACACTGAAGCTTTCTTT. Full variable domain (remainder filled in from reference TRBV7-8 and TRBJ1-1): GAGVSQSPRYKVAKRGQDVALRCDPISGHVSLFWYQQALGQGPEFLTYFQNEAQLDKSGLPSDRFFAERPEGSVSTLKIQRTQQEDSAVYLCASSFSGTGTDPNTEAFFGQGTRLTVV.

The CDR3 sequence is CASSSGDRGLPYEQYF. The CDR3 region has the DNA TGTGCCAGCAGCTCCGGGGACAGGGGGCTACCCTACGAGCAGTACTTC. This rearrangement joins TRBV5-4 to TRBJ2-7; 12 nucleotides line up with TRBD1. The ends lost 3 bases at V and 2 bases at J; junction bases unmatched: 6. The CDR3 length is 16 residues. Germline V gene data show CDR1 as SGHNT and CDR2 as YYREEE (reference sequence).

This clonotype was observed at least ten times. The V and J genes are TRBV29-1 and TRBJ2-6; 7 bases fit TRBD1. Germline V gene sequence: CDR1 SQVTM, CDR2 ANQGSEA. V was pared by 6 bases and J by 0 bases, with 2 bases of the junction left unmatched. The CDR3 contains 14 residues. The DNA of the CDR3 is TGCAGCGTCAGGGACAGCTCTGGGGCCAACGTCCTGACTTTC. Protein sequence: CSVRDSSGANVLTF. Together with reference TRBV29-1 and TRBJ2-6, the CDR3 gives the full variable domain: SAVISQKPSRDICQRGTSLTIQCQVDSQVTMMFWYRQQPGQSLTLIATANQGSEATYESGFVIDKFPISRPNLTFSTLTVSNMSPEDSSIYLCSVRDSSGANVLTFGAGSRLTVL.